This passage covers 30 T cell receptor beta chains from one sample sequenced in a study of T cells in women clearing cervical HPV infection. Sequenced by immunoSEQ multiplex PCR; TCRdb stores in-frame clones only, minus some. In total, the table holds 34,000 or so clones. The specimen was blood buffy coat. The receptors were sampled from a woman aged 18 to 75 with a cervical HPV16 infection that either progressed to CIN3+ or cleared (not recorded which).

Details on this clone: One end of the junction does not line up with germline, which may come from a read error. The read stops 3 residues short of the end of the CDR3; the missing end is completed from the germline J gene. The chain employs TRBV4-2 and TRBJ1-6; D call uncertain. Looked up from germline, CDR1 is LGHNA and CDR2 is YNFKEQ. This CDR3 spans 12 amino acids. Partial CDR3 DNA: TGCGCCAGCAGTCTCCTTAATTCACCC. This codes for CASSLLNSP. The full-length CDR3 reads as CASSLLNSPLHF.

Comment on this clone: Coverage ceases 3 residues before the CDR3 finishes, and the germline J gene fills in the end. The chain has TRBV11-3 and TRBJ2-7; 8 bases map to TRBD1. Germline V gene lookup returns CDR1 SGHNT and CDR2 YENEEA. The V segment lost 5 bases and the J segment 6 bases; nucleotides outside the gene matches: 9. The CDR3 length is 14 residues. CDR3 DNA, as far as it was read: TGTGCCAGCAGCCAGGTCAGGGACAGGAGCGAG. Protein: CASSQVRDRSE. The CDR3 as a whole reads CASSQVRDRSEQYF.

In regard to this clone: The CDR3 goes on 3 residues after the read ends, and that part is filled in from the germline J gene. The rearrangement links TRBV30 to TRBJ1-5; 11 nucleotides align to TRBD1. The CDR3 contains 14 residues. J gave up 7 bases and V 3 bases, and 5 bases lay outside the gene matches. The germline gives CDR1 GTSNPN, CDR2 SVGIG (reference sequence). The CDR3 DNA, read in part, is TGTGCCTGGAGGGACAGGGGGCTCGGGCAGCCC. Translating gives CAWRDRGLGQP. The complete CDR3 sequence is CAWRDRGLGQPQHF.

Note on this clone: The read terminates 3 residues ahead of where the CDR3 ends, so the germline J gene completes it. The chain is built from TRBV4-2 and TRBJ2-3; D perhaps matches TRBD2 (6 bases). V lost 1 base, J lost 3 bases, and 11 bases lay in between. The germline CDR1 and CDR2 sequences are LGHNA and YNFKEQ. The CDR3 consists of 15 residues. The CDR3 loop is CASSQASVQTDTQYF. The CDR3 DNA, read in part, is TGTGCCAGCAGCCAAGCTAGCGTCCAGACAGATACG.

Remarks on this clone: The sequence runs out 3 residues before the end of the CDR3; the remainder is reconstructed from the germline J gene. V and J are TRBV12-3 or TRBV12-4 and TRBJ2-7, with 8 bases that match TRBD2. V shed 6 bases, J shed 3 bases, and the junction held 4 bases outside the gene matches. The CDR3 consists of 13 residues. The CDR3 DNA, read in part, is TGTGCCAGCAGAGGACTAGCAGACTACGAG. It encodes CASRGLADYE. In full, the CDR3 reads CASRGLADYEQYF.

Concerning this clone itself: With the read ending 3 residues before the CDR3 end, the germline J gene is used to fill in that end. The chain uses TRBV12-3 or TRBV12-4 and TRBJ1-6; D gene ambiguous. Between the trimmed V and J ends, which lost 6 bases and 7 bases, there was a span of 10 bases. The CDR3 covers 13 residues. The CDR3 spells CASRDGENSPLHF. The DNA read from the CDR3 is TGTGCCAGCAGGGACGGGGAAAATTCACCC.

Comments on this clone: The read comes to an end 3 residues before the CDR3 does, leaving the germline J gene to fill in the end. This chain links TRBV5-6 with TRBJ1-1, with 9 bases matching TRBD1. The CDR3 length is 15 residues. Germline loops: CDR1 SGHDT, CDR2 YYEEEE. The junction had 3 bases not matched to a gene; V was cut back by 2 bases and J by 1 base. The CDR3 DNA, read in part, is TGTGCCAGCAGCTTCCGGGACAGGGCGAACACTGAA. This translates into CASSFRDRANTE. The whole CDR3 region reads CASSFRDRANTEAFF. Full variable domain (outside the CDR3, taken from reference TRBV5-6 and TRBJ1-1): DAGVTQSPTHLIKTRGQQVTLRCSPKSGHDTVSWYQQALGQGPQFIFQYYEEEERQRGNFPDRFSGHQFPNYSSELNVNALLLGDSALYLCASSFRDRANTEAFFGQGTRLTVV.

As for this clone: With the read ending 3 residues before the CDR3 end, the germline J gene is used to fill in that end. J is TRBJ2-1 and V is TRBV5-1; TRBD1 matches 12 bases. V trimming: 4 bases; J trimming: 8 bases; junction bases outside the gene matches: 7. The CDR3 runs 15 residues. Germline V gene data show CDR1 as SGHRS and CDR2 as YFSETQ. The CDR3 bases that were read are TGCGCCAGCAGCGAGGGACAGGGGGCGTCGGATGAG. It encodes CASSEGQGASDE. From start to end, the CDR3 is CASSEGQGASDEQFF.

Concerning this clone: Read sequence stops 3 residues before the CDR3 end, and the germline J gene provides the missing end. The gene calls are TRBV30 and TRBJ1-5; the D is unclear. CDR1 is GTSNPN and CDR2 is SVGIG in the germline V gene (reference sequence). With 0 bases removed from V and 0 bases from J, the gap between germline ends came to 6 bases. The CDR3 covers 14 residues. The sequenced part of the CDR3 DNA is TGTGCCTGGAGTGTACTCAATAGCAATCAGCCC. This codes for CAWSVLNSNQP. The whole CDR3 sequence is CAWSVLNSNQPQHF.

Notes on this clone: The read comes to an end 3 residues before the CDR3 does, leaving the germline J gene to fill in the end. The J gene is TRBJ2-2, the V gene TRBV19, with a weak D call TRBD1 (5 bases). Germline loops: CDR1 LNHDA, CDR2 SQIVND (reference sequence). This CDR3 is 15 amino acids long. V was pared by 3 bases and J by 4 bases, with 12 bases between. CDR3 sequence: CASSIGRAVTGELFF. The covered CDR3 bases are TGTGCCAGTAGTATCGGCAGGGCGGTCACCGGGGAG.

Comments on this clone: The read comes to an end 3 residues before the CDR3 does, leaving the germline J gene to fill in the end. The chain couples TRBV30 to TRBJ2-2, with 9 bases that match TRBD1. CDR3 length: 17 amino acids. The germline gives CDR1 GTSNPN, CDR2 SVGIG (reference sequence). The sequenced CDR3 bases are TGTGCCTGGTCTCGGGACAGGGTATCGGGTGGGGCCAACGTG. This sequence encodes CAWSRDRVSGGANV. The complete CDR3 reads CAWSRDRVSGGANVLFF. The variable domain in full, with the rest retrieved from reference TRBV30 and TRBJ2-2, is SQTIHQWPATLVQPVGSPLSLECTVEGTSNPNLYWYRQAAGRGLQLLFYSVGIGQISSEVPQNLSASRPQDRQFILSSKKLLLSDSGFYLCAWSRDRVSGGANVLFFGEGSRLTVL.

Note on this clone: With the read ending 3 residues before the CDR3 end, the germline J gene is used to fill in that end. The chain recombines TRBV20-1 with TRBJ1-1, with D possibly TRBD1 on 5 matching bases. CDR1 DFQATT and CDR2 SNEGSKA come from the germline V gene (reference sequence). CDR3 length: 17 residues. CDR3 residues: CSASGGTSGGFSETAFF. The CDR3 bases that were read are TGCAGTGCTTCCGGCGGGACTAGCGGGGGATTTTCGGAGACA.

As to this clone: The DNA ends 3 residues before the CDR3 does, and the rest of the CDR3 is filled in from the germline J gene. The chain joins TRBV11-3 to TRBJ1-1; tentative D call: TRBD1 (5 bases). This CDR3 contains 13 residues. Germline loops: CDR1 SGHNT, CDR2 YENEEA. V was pared by 2 bases and J by 2 bases, with 6 bases between. The part of the CDR3 DNA that was read is TGTGCCAGCAGCTTACAGGGAAACACTGAA. This translates into CASSLQGNTE. The entire CDR3 sequence reads CASSLQGNTEAFF.

Comment on this clone: The CDR3 end is not reached by the read, which stops 3 residues before it; the germline J gene fills it in. V is TRBV30 and J is TRBJ2-3; D is perhaps TRBD1 (6 bases). The CDR3 runs 14 residues. Germline V gene data show CDR1 as GTSNPN and CDR2 as SVGIG (reference sequence). The covered CDR3 bases are TGTGCCTGGAAGTCCCAGGGGTTCAATCAGCCG. Translated, it gives CAWKSQGFNQP. The CDR3 as a whole reads CAWKSQGFNQPQYF.

With respect to this clone: Read coverage stops 3 residues before the CDR3 terminus; the germline J gene supplies the remainder. The V and J genes are TRBV5-1 and TRBJ1-1, with a tentative D call TRBD1 (6 bases). With 4 bases removed from V and 0 bases from J, the gap between germline ends came to 13 bases. This CDR3 spans 15 amino acids. The germline V gene encodes CDR1 SGHRS and CDR2 YFSETQ. CDR3 residues: CASSLEGVVNTEAFF. The CDR3 bases that were read are TGCGCCAGCAGCCTGGAGGGGGTTGTGAACACTGAA.

Points on this clone: Sequencing ends 3 residues short of the CDR3 end; the germline J gene provides the rest. This rearrangement joins TRBV20-1 to TRBJ1-1, with TRBD1 identical over 10 bases. The CDR3 length is 15 residues. J was trimmed by 3 bases and V by 5 bases; bases with no gene match: 9. Germline V CDR1 and CDR2: DFQATT, SNEGSKA (reference sequence). CDR3 amino acids: CSAPGQGGIYTEAFF. The part of the CDR3 DNA that was read is TGCAGTGCTCCCGGACAGGGGGGCATCTACACTGAA.

Worth noting for this clone: The missing CDR3 end, 3 residues past where the read stops, is filled in from the germline J gene. This chain links TRBV7-3 with TRBJ1-2; D remains unclear. There are 14 residues in the CDR3. Germline lookup yields CDR1 SGHTA and CDR2 FQGTGA. The CDR3 spells CASSFGGSGDDYTF. The CDR3 bases that were read are TGTGCCAGCAGCTTCGGCGGGAGCGGCGACGAC.

Turning to this clone: Sequencing ends 3 residues short of the CDR3 end; the germline J gene provides the rest. The chain employs TRBV20-1 and TRBJ2-7, with 13 bases that match TRBD2. There are 14 residues in the CDR3. CDR1 and CDR2 from the germline V gene are DFQATT and SNEGSKA (reference sequence). V gave up 2 bases and J gave up 5 bases; unmatched junction bases: 3. The CDR3 spells CSARKGLAGDEQYF. CDR3 DNA (partial): TGCAGTGCTAGAAAAGGACTAGCGGGAGACGAG.

By frequency, this clone is medium-sized. The sample contains more than one DNA sequence encoding this CDR3. CDR3 sequence reads: CASSPGAVYGYTF. The CDR3 bases that were read are TGTGCCAGCTCACCAGGGGCAGTATATGGC. V usage is TRBV18 and J usage is TRBJ1-2; D may be TRBD1 (5 bases). The DNA ends 3 residues before the CDR3 does, and the rest of the CDR3 is filled in from the germline J gene. This CDR3 contains 13 residues. V shed 2 bases and J shed 5 bases, with 9 bases lying between them. From germline, CDR1 is KGHSH and CDR2 LQKENI.

The sequenced CDR3 bases are TGTGCCAGCTCACCGAATTCGGGCGGGACTGAA. Its protein product is CASSPNSGGTE. The full CDR3 reads CASSPNSGGTEAFF. The V gene is TRBV18, the J gene TRBJ1-1; D not resolved. The CDR3 extends 3 residues past the end of the read, so its final part is completed from the germline J gene. Trimming stripped 3 bases from V and 5 bases from J, with 13 bases between. The germline CDR1 and CDR2 sequences are KGHSH and LQKENI. The CDR3 has 14 amino acids.

Concerning this clone itself: Sequencing ends 3 residues short of the CDR3 end; the germline J gene provides the rest. The V and J genes are TRBV5-1 and TRBJ1-1; TRBD1 might be the D (5 bases). Germline CDR1 is SGHRS and CDR2 is YFSETQ. Deletions cut 0 bases from V and 7 bases from J, with 22 bases between. The CDR3 is 17 amino acids. The DNA read from the CDR3 is TGCGCCAGCAGCTTGGCTGCCAAGGGGAATGGGCAAGGTGAA. It codes for CASSLAAKGNGQGE. The whole CDR3 sequence reads CASSLAAKGNGQGEAFF.

About this clone itself: With the read ending 3 residues before the CDR3 end, the germline J gene is used to fill in that end. This sequence joins TRBV19 and TRBJ1-2; 8 bases map to TRBD1. Germline V lookup: CDR1 LNHDA, CDR2 SQIVND (reference sequence). The CDR3 contains 13 residues. The CDR3 region is CASSRGQDYDYTF. CDR3 DNA, as far as it was read: TGTGCCAGTAGTCGGGGACAGGACTACGAC.

As concerns this clone: The observed sequence ends 3 residues before the CDR3 terminus, with the missing tail filled in from the germline J gene. The chain links TRBV6-1 to TRBJ2-3, with D perhaps TRBD2 (7 bases). Trimming took 2 bases from V and 4 from J, leaving 19 bases between them. The CDR3 consists of 17 residues. The V gene's germline CDR1 is MNHNS and CDR2 SASEGT. CDR3 sequence: CASSEIKAGAQSDTQYF. CDR3 bases read: TGTGCCAGCAGTGAAATTAAGGCGGGGGCCCAATCAGATACG.

A remark on this clone: Read coverage stops 3 residues before the CDR3 terminus; the germline J gene supplies the remainder. The J gene is TRBJ2-5, the V gene TRBV13; maybe TRBD2 (6 bases). The CDR3 is made up of 15 amino acids. Trimming stripped 0 bases from V and 5 bases from J, with 13 bases between. Germline lookup yields CDR1 PRHDT and CDR2 FYEKMQ (reference sequence). The covered CDR3 bases are TGTGCCAGCAGCTTAGGCGGGGGAATCGGGGAGACC. Amino acids: CASSLGGGIGET. The full CDR3 is CASSLGGGIGETQYF.

On this clone: Read coverage stops 3 residues before the CDR3 terminus; the germline J gene supplies the remainder. This chain links TRBV19 with TRBJ1-5; the D is unclear. Germline V gene sequence: CDR1 LNHDA, CDR2 SQIVND (reference sequence). Trimming stripped 3 bases from V and 3 bases from J, with 9 bases between. The CDR3 runs to 14 residues. This chain's CDR3 is CASSMSAFNQPQHF. The part of the CDR3 DNA that was read is TGTGCCAGTAGTATGAGTGCGTTCAATCAGCCC.

As regards this clone: Read sequence stops 3 residues before the CDR3 end, and the germline J gene provides the missing end. The V gene is TRBV5-1, the J gene TRBJ1-4; 9 bases agree with TRBD1. CDR1 is SGHRS, CDR2 YFSETQ, per germline. The CDR3 is 15 residues long. Trimming removed 4 bases from V and 7 bases from J; junction bases left unmatched: 8. The CDR3 loop reads CASSTTGGAGEKLFF. The sequenced CDR3 bases are TGCGCCAGCAGCACAACAGGGGGCGCCGGTGAAAAA.

Turning to this clone: The read ends 3 residues before the CDR3 terminus; that terminus is restored from the germline J gene. The J gene is TRBJ1-1, the V gene TRBV5-1, with D tentatively TRBD1 (5 bases). Germline lookup yields CDR1 SGHRS and CDR2 YFSETQ. Trimming stripped 3 bases from V and 3 bases from J, with 15 bases between. CDR3 length: 15 amino acids. The CDR3 loop reads CASSSRGFGDTEAFF. The sequenced part of the CDR3 DNA is TGCGCCAGCAGCTCGAGGGGCTTTGGCGACACTGAA.

Turning to this clone: The read ends 3 residues shy of where the CDR3 ends; the end is completed using the germline J gene. V and J are TRBV7-9 and TRBJ2-3, with D perhaps given as TRBD1 or TRBD2 (5 bases each). CDR1 and CDR2 from the germline V gene are SEHNR and FQNEAQ (reference sequence). The CDR3 extends over 13 amino acids. The CDR3 reads CASSSDQGAPQYF. The CDR3 bases that were read are TGTGCCAGCAGCTCGGACCAGGGAGCGCCG.

CDR3 residues: CASSLITGNSPLHF. The covered CDR3 bases are TGTGCCAGCAGCCTTATAACAGGGAATTCACCC. The V call is TRBV7-2, the J call TRBJ1-6; TRBD1 is a possible D gene (6 bases). The CDR3 goes on 3 residues after the read ends, and that part is filled in from the germline J gene. V was clipped by 5 bases and J by 7 bases, with 12 bases between them. Germline loops: CDR1 SGHTA, CDR2 FQGNSA. The CDR3 totals 14 residues.

The CDR3 DNA, read in part, is TGTGCCAGCTCACCTCCGGGGTACCAAGAGACG. Amino acid sequence: CASSPPGYQET. The entire CDR3 is CASSPPGYQETQYF. The rearrangement links TRBV18 to TRBJ2-3, with a tentative D call TRBD2 (5 bases). The CDR3 end is not reached by the read, which stops 3 residues before it; the germline J gene fills it in. This CDR3 is 14 amino acids long. Germline values: CDR1 KGHSH, CDR2 LQKENI.